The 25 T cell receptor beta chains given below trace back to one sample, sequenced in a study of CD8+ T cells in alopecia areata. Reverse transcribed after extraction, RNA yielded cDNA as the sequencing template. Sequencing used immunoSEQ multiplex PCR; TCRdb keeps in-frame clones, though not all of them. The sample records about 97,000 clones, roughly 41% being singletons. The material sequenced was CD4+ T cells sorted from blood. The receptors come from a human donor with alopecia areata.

DNA of the CDR3: TGTGCTAGTGCCCCCCAGGGGAACTATGGCTACACCTTC. Its protein is CASAPQGNYGYTF. The chain is built from TRBV12-5 and TRBJ1-2, with D maybe TRBD1 (6 bases). Germline CDR1 is LGHNT and CDR2 is FRNRAP. The CDR3 extends over 13 amino acids. Trimming stripped 7 bases from V and 2 bases from J, with 11 bases between.

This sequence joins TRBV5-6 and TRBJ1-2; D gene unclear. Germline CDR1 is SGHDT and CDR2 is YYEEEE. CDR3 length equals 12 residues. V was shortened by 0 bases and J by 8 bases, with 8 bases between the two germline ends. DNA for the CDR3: TGTGCCAGCAGCTTGGCCAGCCTAGGCTACACCTTC. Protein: CASSLASLGYTF.

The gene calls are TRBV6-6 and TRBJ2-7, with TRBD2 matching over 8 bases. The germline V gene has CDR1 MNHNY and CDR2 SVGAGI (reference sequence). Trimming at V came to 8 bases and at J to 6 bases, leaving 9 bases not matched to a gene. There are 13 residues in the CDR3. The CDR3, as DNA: TGTGCCAGCTGCCGAGCGGGGGCGGGCGAGCAGTACTTC. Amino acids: CASCRAGAGEQYF.

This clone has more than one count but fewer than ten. The CDR3 is CATQDRATSYEQYF. In DNA form, the CDR3 reads TGTGCCACTCAGGACAGGGCCACGTCCTACGAGCAGTACTTC. The chain uses TRBV19 and TRBJ2-7, with 8 bases lining up with TRBD1. The germline gives CDR1 LNHDA, CDR2 SQIVND (reference sequence). This CDR3 comprises 14 residues. The ends lost 10 bases at V and 1 base at J; junction bases unmatched: 9.

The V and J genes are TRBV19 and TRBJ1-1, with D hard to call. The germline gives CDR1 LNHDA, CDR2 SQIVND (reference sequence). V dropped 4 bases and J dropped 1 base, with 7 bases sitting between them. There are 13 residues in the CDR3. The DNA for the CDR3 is TGTGCCAGTAGTAAGGGCAGGAACACTGAAGCTTTCTTT. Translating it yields CASSKGRNTEAFF.

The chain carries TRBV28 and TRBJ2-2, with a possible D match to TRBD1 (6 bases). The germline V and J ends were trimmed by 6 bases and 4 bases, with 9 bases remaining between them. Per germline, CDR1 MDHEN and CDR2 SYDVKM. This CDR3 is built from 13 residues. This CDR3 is CASRGQFTGELFF. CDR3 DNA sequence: TGTGCCAGCAGAGGACAGTTCACCGGGGAGCTGTTTTTT.

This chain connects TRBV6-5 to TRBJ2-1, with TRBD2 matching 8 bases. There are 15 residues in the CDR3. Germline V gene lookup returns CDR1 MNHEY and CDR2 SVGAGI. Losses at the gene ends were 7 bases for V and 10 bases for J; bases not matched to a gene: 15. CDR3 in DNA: TGTGCCAGCAACTCTGCCGGAGCGGGGGCCGCGGAGCAGTTCTTC. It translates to CASNSAGAGAAEQFF.

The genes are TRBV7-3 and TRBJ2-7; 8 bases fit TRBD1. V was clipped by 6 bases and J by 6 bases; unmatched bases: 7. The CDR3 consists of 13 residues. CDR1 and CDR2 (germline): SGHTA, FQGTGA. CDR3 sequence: CASRTGQGAEQYF. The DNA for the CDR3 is TGTGCCAGCAGGACCGGACAGGGCGCCGAGCAGTACTTC.

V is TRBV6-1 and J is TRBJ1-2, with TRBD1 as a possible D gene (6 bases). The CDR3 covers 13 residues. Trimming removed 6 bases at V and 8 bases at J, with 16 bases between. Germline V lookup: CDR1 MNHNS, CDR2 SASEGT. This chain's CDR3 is CASSVVQGSGYTF. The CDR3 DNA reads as TGTGCCAGCAGCGTGGTACAGGGAAGCGGCTACACCTTC.

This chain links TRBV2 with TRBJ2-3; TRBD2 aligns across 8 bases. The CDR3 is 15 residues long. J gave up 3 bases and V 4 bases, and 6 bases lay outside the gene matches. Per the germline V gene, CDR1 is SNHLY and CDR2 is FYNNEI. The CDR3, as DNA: TGTGCCAGCAGTGTGGGTAGCGGGGCGACAGATACGCAGTATTTT. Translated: CASSVGSGATDTQYF.

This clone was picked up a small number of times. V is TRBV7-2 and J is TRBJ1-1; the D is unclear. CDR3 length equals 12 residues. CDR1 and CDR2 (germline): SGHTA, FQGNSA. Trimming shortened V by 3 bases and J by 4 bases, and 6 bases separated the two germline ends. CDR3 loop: CASSFGVTEAFF. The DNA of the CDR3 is TGTGCCAGCAGCTTTGGGGTCACTGAAGCTTTCTTT.

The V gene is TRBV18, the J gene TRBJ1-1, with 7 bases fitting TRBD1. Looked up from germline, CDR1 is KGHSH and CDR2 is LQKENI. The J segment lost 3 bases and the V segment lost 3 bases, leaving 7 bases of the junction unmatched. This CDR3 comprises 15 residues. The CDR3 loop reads CASSPNTGEHTEAFF. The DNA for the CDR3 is TGTGCCAGCTCACCTAACACAGGGGAACACACTGAAGCTTTCTTT.

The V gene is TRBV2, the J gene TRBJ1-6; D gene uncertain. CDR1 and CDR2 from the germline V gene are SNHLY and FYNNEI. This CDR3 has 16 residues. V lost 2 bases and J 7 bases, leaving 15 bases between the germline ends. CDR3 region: CASSEQVGHRNSPLHF. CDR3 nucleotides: TGTGCCAGCAGTGAACAAGTTGGGCATCGCAATTCACCCCTCCACTTT. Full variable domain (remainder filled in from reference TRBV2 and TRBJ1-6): EPEVTQTPSHQVTQMGQEVILRCVPISNHLYFYWYRQILGQKVEFLVSFYNNEISEKSEIFDDQFSVERPDGSNFTLKIRSTKLEDSAMYFCASSEQVGHRNSPLHFGNGTRLTVT.

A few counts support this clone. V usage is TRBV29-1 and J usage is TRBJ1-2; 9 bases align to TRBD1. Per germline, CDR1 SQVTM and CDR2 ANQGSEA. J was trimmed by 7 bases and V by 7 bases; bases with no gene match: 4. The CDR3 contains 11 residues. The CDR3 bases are TGCAGCGCCGGGACAGGGACTGGCTACACCTTC. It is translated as CSAGTGTGYTF.

CDR3 DNA sequence: TGTGCCAGCAGTTACTCCAGGGCCCCAGATACGCAGTATTTT. Translating it yields CASSYSRAPDTQYF. The V call is TRBV6-5, the J call TRBJ2-3; D might be TRBD1 (5 bases). The CDR3 spans 14 residues. Trimming cost V 0 bases and J 4 bases, with 8 bases left between them. CDR1 is MNHEY and CDR2 is SVGAGI in the germline V gene.

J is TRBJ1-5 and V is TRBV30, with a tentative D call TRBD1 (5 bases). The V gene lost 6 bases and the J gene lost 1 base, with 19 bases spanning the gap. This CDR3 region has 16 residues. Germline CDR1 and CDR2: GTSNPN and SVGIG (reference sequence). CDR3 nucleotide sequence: TGTGCCTGCGATAAGGACAAGGTGGGAAGCAATCAGCCCCAGCATTTT. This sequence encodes CACDKDKVGSNQPQHF.

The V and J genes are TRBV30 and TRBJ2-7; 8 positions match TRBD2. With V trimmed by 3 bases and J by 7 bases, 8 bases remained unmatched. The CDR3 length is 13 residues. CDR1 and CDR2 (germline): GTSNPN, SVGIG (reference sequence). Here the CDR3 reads CAWSAGGAGEQYF. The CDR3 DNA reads TGTGCCTGGAGCGCCGGGGGGGCCGGGGAGCAGTACTTC. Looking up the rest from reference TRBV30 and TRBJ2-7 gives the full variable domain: SQTIHQWPATLVQPVGSPLSLECTVEGTSNPNLYWYRQAAGRGLQLLFYSVGIGQISSEVPQNLSASRPQDRQFILSSKKLLLSDSGFYLCAWSAGGAGEQYFGPGTRLTVT.

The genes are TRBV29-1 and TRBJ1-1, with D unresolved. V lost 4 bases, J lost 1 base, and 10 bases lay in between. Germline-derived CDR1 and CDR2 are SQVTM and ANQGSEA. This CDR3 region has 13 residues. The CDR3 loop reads CSVVADKNTEAFF. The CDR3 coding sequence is TGCAGCGTTGTAGCAGACAAGAACACTGAAGCTTTCTTT.

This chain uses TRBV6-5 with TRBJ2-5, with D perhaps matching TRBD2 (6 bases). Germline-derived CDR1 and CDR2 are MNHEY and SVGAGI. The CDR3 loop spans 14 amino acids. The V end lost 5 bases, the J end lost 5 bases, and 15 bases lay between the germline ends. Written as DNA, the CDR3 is TGTGCCAGCAGTCGTACGGGGGTCGGGGAGACCCAGTACTTC. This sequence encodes CASSRTGVGETQYF.

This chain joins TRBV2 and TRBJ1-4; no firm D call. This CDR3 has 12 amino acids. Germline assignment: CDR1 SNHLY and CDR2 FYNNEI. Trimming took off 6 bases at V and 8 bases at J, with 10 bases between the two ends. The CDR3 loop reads CASRPAGEKLFF. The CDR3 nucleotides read TGTGCCAGCAGGCCGGCCGGGGAAAAACTGTTTTTT. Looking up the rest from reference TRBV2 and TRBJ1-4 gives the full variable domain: EPEVTQTPSHQVTQMGQEVILRCVPISNHLYFYWYRQILGQKVEFLVSFYNNEISEKSEIFDDQFSVERPDGSNFTLKIRSTKLEDSAMYFCASRPAGEKLFFGSGTQLSVL.

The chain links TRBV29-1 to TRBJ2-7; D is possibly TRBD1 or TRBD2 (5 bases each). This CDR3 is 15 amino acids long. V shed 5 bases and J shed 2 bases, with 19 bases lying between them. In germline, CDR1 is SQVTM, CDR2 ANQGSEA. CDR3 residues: CSVLSTGGGPYEQYF. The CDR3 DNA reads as TGCAGCGTTCTGAGTACAGGAGGCGGACCCTACGAGCAGTACTTC.

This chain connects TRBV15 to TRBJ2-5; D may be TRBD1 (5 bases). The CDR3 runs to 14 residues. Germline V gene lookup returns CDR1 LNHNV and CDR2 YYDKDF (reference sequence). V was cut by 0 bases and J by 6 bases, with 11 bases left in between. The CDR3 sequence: CATSRDRGQKTQYF. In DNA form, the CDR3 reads TGTGCCACCAGCAGAGACAGAGGACAAAAGACCCAGTACTTC.

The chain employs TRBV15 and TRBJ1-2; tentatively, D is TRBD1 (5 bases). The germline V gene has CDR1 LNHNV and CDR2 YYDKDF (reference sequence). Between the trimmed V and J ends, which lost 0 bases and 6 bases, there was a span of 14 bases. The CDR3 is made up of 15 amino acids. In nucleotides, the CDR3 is TGTGCCACCAGCAGAGAGTTTGGGCAGGGAAATGGCTACACCTTC. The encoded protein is CATSREFGQGNGYTF.

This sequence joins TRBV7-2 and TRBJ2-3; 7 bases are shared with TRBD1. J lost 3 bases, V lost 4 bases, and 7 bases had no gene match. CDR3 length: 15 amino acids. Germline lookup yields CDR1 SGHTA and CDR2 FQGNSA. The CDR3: CASSSQGVWTDTQYF. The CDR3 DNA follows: TGTGCCAGCAGCTCCCAGGGGGTTTGGACAGATACGCAGTATTTT. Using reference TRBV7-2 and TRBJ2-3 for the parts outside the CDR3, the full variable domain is GAGVSQSPSNKVTEKGKDVELRCDPISGHTALYWYRQSLGQGLEFLIYFQGNSAPDKSGLPSDRFSAERTGGSVSTLTIQRTQQEDSAVYLCASSSQGVWTDTQYFGPGTRLTVL.

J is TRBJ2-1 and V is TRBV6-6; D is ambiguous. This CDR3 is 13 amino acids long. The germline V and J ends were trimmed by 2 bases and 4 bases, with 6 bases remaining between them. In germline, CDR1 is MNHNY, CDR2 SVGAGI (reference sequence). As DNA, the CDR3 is TGTGCCAGCAGTTACCGCAGATACAATGAGCAGTTCTTC. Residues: CASSYRRYNEQFF.